This is a list of T cell receptor beta chains from one sample in a study of cytomegalovirus exposure and HLA in healthy donors. TCRdb's table, derived via immunoSEQ multiplex PCR, lists solely in-frame clones and lacks some. The sample lists about 140,000 clones; around 81% were seen once. Material for sequencing was PBMCs. These receptors were collected from a man aged 45-65 years in good health and CMV-seronegative. The CDR3 runs from the conserved cysteine through the conserved F or W. Each record gives: J gene, D gene, CDR3 length, V gene, CDR3 protein. A D gene is named only where the DNA matches it firmly.

>TRBJ2-3|TRBD2|15|TRBV7-3
CASSFTSGSTDTQYF
>TRBJ1-1|TRBD1|15|TRBV18
CASSTSGQGGTEAFF
>TRBJ2-1|.|15|TRBV21-1
CASSIRQGLYNEQFF
>TRBJ2-2|.|15|TRBV11-3
CASSSYRELVGELFF
>TRBJ2-5|TRBD2|14|TRBV6-5
CASTAGLEQETQYF
>TRBJ1-6|TRBD1|17|TRBV5-1
CASSPSPRDRFSSPLHF
>TRBJ1-2|.|13|TRBV5-4
CASSLNRGGGYTF
>TRBJ2-7|TRBD1|16|TRBV19
CASSIVGQGGLYEQYF
>TRBJ1-2|.|15|TRBV6-5
CASRTPRQANYGYTF
>TRBJ1-4|.|15|TRBV27
CASSFGQPVYEKLFF
>TRBJ2-7|TRBD1|14|TRBV6-1
CASSRDRGSLEQYF
>TRBJ2-3|TRBD2|14|TRBV30
CAWQVAGSTDTQYF
>TRBJ2-7|.|16|TRBV28
CASSFMGAASSYEQYF
>TRBJ2-1|TRBD1|15|TRBV18
CASSPDRGTGNEQFF
>TRBJ1-3|TRBD1|16|TRBV5-6
CASSLAGTGSRNTIYF
>TRBJ2-1|.|13|TRBV6-4
CASSELGRGEQFF
>TRBJ2-5|TRBD2|14|TRBV29-1
CSVLAGGNQETQYF
>TRBJ1-1|.|12|TRBV4-1
CASSQDLNYGFF
>TRBJ2-1|TRBD1|15|TRBV2
CASREGQGANNEQFF
>TRBJ1-2|.|14|TRBV7-2
CASSLEVAGQGYTF
>TRBJ1-1|TRBD1|14|TRBV7-3
CASSSTGGGTEAFF
>TRBJ2-1|.|14|TRBV7-8
CASSSTGTLVKQFF
>TRBJ2-5|.|10|TRBV30
CAWGGETQYF
>TRBJ2-5|TRBD1|14|TRBV11-2
CASVKTGIQETQYF
>TRBJ1-1|TRBD1|14|TRBV2
CASSGGTGSTEAFF
>TRBJ2-5|TRBD2|14|TRBV5-6
CASSLEASGGRENF
>TRBJ2-1|TRBD2|18|TRBV2
CASSEALSSGGAYNEQFF
>TRBJ1-2|TRBD1|15|TRBV7-2
CASSLILQGLHGYTF
>TRBJ2-7|TRBD1|15|TRBV7-2
CASRYRTGGSYEQYF
>TRBJ2-3|.|15|TRBV5-1
CASSLSGLSTDTQYF
>TRBJ2-2|.|13|TRBV11-2
CASSLEGTGELFF
>TRBJ2-3|TRBD2|17|TRBV13
CASSLEVAGANTDTQYF
>TRBJ1-1|TRBD1|15|TRBV28
CASRPRQGTYTEAFF
>TRBJ2-3|.|16|TRBV11-2
CASSLGASSSTDTQYF
>TRBJ2-1|.|16|TRBV5-1
CASSLEASASYNEQFF
>TRBJ2-7|.|14|TRBV5-1
CASSFGGIGYEQYF
>TRBJ1-4|.|15|TRBV2
CASLREFATNEKLFF
>TRBJ2-2|TRBD2|14|TRBV5-1
CASKTGGHTGELFF
>TRBJ1-2|.|12|TRBV27
CASSRGGWGYTF
>TRBJ2-7|TRBD1|14|TRBV15
CATGKTGLTYEQYF
>TRBJ1-2|TRBD1|16|TRBV19
CASSIAGQAALYGYTF
>TRBJ2-7|.|13|TRBV9
CASSVSGSHEQYF
>TRBJ2-7|.|11|TRBV9
CASSSPYEQYF
>TRBJ1-4|TRBD1|15|TRBV5-1
CASSQGGSTNEKLFF
>TRBJ2-1|.|16|TRBV5-1
CASSAEVLGGHNEQFF
>TRBJ1-1|.|13|TRBV27
CASSPPGGTEAFF
>TRBJ2-1|TRBD1|14|TRBV29-1
CSVVGQGAWNEQFF
>TRBJ2-5|TRBD2|15|TRBV28
CASSYGASGRQTQYF
>TRBJ2-7|TRBD2|15|TRBV7-6
CASSLSGGHLYEQYF
>TRBJ1-2|TRBD1|13|TRBV7-8
CASGTGRNYGYTF
>TRBJ1-5|.|14|TRBV27
CASSLSVGNEPQHF
>TRBJ1-1|.|13|TRBV5-6
CASSLSRRTEAFF
>TRBJ1-1|.|14|TRBV27
CASSLAGGVSAAFF
>TRBJ2-7|.|11|TRBV20-1
CSAGTSYEQYF
>TRBJ1-2|TRBD1|15|TRBV11-2
CASSSGTGGYYGYTF
>TRBJ2-3|TRBD2|14|TRBV5-1
CASSFSGDTDTQYF
>TRBJ2-1|.|15|TRBV5-1
CASSPPEASNNEQFF
>TRBJ2-5|.|15|TRBV18
CASSPEARGLETQYF